This TCR beta chain was retrieved from a study of Graves' ophthalmopathy and Graves' hyperthyroidism. The authors amplified TCR beta CDR3 regions, and they did so from RNA transcripts for repertoire sequencing. Scientists carried out first-round RT-PCR using HTBI primers and then a second-round multiplex PCR. TCRdb reanalysed the multiplex PCR reads using MiXCR and keeps one entry per CDR3 protein. The profile covers about 1.2 million distinct CDR3 sequences, with about 36% appearing a single time and approximately 10% taken by the ten largest. The CDR3 length is 15 residues. CDR1 KGHDR and CDR2 SFDVKD come from the germline V gene. In the case of this clonotype: A junction boundary mismatches the germline segment, possibly from a read error.

V and J are TRBV24-1 and TRBJ1-5; D remains unclear. What was sequenced was peripheral blood or thyroid tissue (not recorded which). The receptor's source is an adult man with Graves' hyperthyroidism. CDR3: CASSRTGREGQPQHF. The CDR3 nucleotides are TGTGCCAGCAGTCGGACCGGGAGGGAGGGCCAGCCCCAGCATTTT.